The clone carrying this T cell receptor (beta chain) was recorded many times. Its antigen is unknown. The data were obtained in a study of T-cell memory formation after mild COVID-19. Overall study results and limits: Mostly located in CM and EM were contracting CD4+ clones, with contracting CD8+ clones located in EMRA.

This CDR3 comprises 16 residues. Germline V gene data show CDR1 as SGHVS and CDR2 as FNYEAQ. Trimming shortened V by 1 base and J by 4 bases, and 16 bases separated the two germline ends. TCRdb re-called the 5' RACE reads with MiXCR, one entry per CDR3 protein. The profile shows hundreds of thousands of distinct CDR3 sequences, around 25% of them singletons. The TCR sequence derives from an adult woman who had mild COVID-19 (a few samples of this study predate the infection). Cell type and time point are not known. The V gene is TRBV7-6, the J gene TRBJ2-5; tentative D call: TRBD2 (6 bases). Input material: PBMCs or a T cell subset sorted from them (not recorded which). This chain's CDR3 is CASSLDPGSQLETQYF. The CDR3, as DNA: TGTGCCAGCAGCTTAGACCCCGGGAGTCAGCTAGAGACCCAGTACTTC.